This T cell receptor (beta chain) was recorded in a study of CD8 T cells in ankylosing spondylitis. Overall study findings and caveats: Ankylosing spondylitis blood appeared to carry a characteristic TCR beta motif of roughly 8 highly homologous variants. Reactive arthritis synovial fluid and blood previously showed some of these motif variants.

TCRdb passed the 5' RACE reads through MiXCR, listing each CDR3 protein once. The table includes 250,000 to 400,000 distinct CDR3 sequences, roughly 10% detected once. Concerning this clonotype: Its antigen is not known.

The CDR3 runs 15 residues. The ends lost 4 bases at V and 5 bases at J; junction bases unmatched: 8. Germline V gives CDR1 SGHDN, CDR2 FVKESK. The chain couples TRBV14 to TRBJ2-5; 9 bases fit TRBD2. The sequence came from a female donor with ankylosing spondylitis or in good health (not recorded which). Sequencing was performed on blood, either unsorted or a sorted T cell fraction (not recorded which). The CDR3 protein is CASSLLAGKSETQYF. The DNA of the CDR3 is TGTGCCAGCAGCCTTCTAGCGGGAAAGTCTGAGACCCAGTACTTC. The whole variable domain, filled in from reference TRBV14 and TRBJ2-5, reads EAGVTQFPSHSVIEKGQTVTLRCDPISGHDNLYWYRRVMGKEIKFLLHFVKESKQDESGMPNNRFLAERTGGTYSTLKVQPAELEDSGVYFCASSLLAGKSETQYFGPGTRLLVL.